This T cell receptor (beta chain) was sequenced during a study of cytomegalovirus exposure and HLA in healthy donors. Study-wide results and limits: Later work found most CMV-associated TCR beta chains apparently HLA-restricted. Earlier results showed most TCR beta V segments being productive about 90% or about 30% of the time.

This clone has only a few counts. The antigen remains undetermined. The PCR ran on 60 Vbeta and 13 Jbeta primers. This table comes from immunoSEQ multiplex PCR, and its TCRdb copy is limited to in-frame clones, with some not included. The sample includes approximately 64,000 clones, around four fifths seen only once; the top ten take approximately 4.7%. This CDR3 has 14 amino acids. The receptor's source is a male donor in good health and CMV-seropositive. Sequences were obtained from PBMCs. The chain employs TRBV1 and TRBJ1-1. TRBV1 is shown as a pseudogene. The CDR3 nucleotides are TGCACCAGCAGTCTCGGGGGATTGAACACTGAAGCTTTCTTT. It encodes CTSSLGGLNTEAFF.